The sequence of this T cell receptor beta chain was determined in a study of T cell responses to AZD1222 COVID-19 vaccine. Study conclusions and caveats: At 160-218 and 743-854, vaccine-associated CD4 TCRs were dominant, and they spanned spike. Compared with day 0, the breadth and depth of the Spike-specific TCR repertoire rose significantly after two doses of AZD1222. Donors in the cohort were predominantly white British and more often female, and clonal diversity was possibly underestimated. Repertoires were obtained only post-peak T cell response.

Regarding this clone: The target antigen is unknown.

Per the germline V gene, CDR1 is SGHNT and CDR2 is YYREEE (reference sequence). The CDR3 runs 14 residues. V lost 6 bases, J lost 7 bases, and 9 bases stayed unmatched. Sequencing was performed with immunoSEQ multiplex PCR; in TCRdb, only in-frame clones are kept and a portion is missing. The repertoire has over 150,000 clones, 80% to 95% of them found once; the top ten carry 0.95% to 1.3%. The sequence was obtained from an adult who received the MenACWY meningococcal vaccine as a control. This material consisted of peripheral blood, taken 28 days after the second dose of the MenACWY control vaccine. This rearrangement joins TRBV5-4 to TRBJ2-1; TRBD1 matches 8 bases. For the CDR3, the DNA is TGTGCCAGCAACCAATTCCAGGGGGCAAATGAGCAGTTCTTC. Its protein is CASNQFQGANEQFF.